This T cell receptor (beta chain) was profiled in a study of cytomegalovirus exposure and HLA in healthy donors. Overall study: In a previous analysis, 120 million or so unique TCR beta sequences were found from 150 million to 200 million T cells. The study's findings and limits: A list of 164 TCR beta chains associated with cytomegalovirus was given.

To note about this clone: Its matching antigen is unknown.

The germline gives CDR1 SEHNR, CDR2 FQNEAQ (reference sequence). Trimming pared 3 bases from V and 4 bases from J, leaving 12 bases between. There are 15 residues in the CDR3. PCR was performed using 60 Vbeta and 13 Jbeta primers. This table comes from immunoSEQ multiplex PCR, and its TCRdb copy is limited to in-frame clones, with some not included. Of 150,000 to 200,000 clones in the sample, about 75% were seen once. Sequencing was carried out using PBMCs. This chain connects TRBV7-9 to TRBJ1-4; D call uncertain. The clonotype comes from a man in his late teens or twenties in good health and CMV-seropositive. The CDR3 DNA reads TGTGCCAGCAGCTTGACCGGGGTTAATAATGAAAAACTGTTTTTT. Amino acid sequence: CASSLTGVNNEKLFF.